The rows below give T cell receptor beta chains drawn from one sample of a study of T cells in localized non-small cell lung cancer. This table comes from immunoSEQ multiplex PCR, and its TCRdb copy is limited to in-frame clones, with some not included. The sample records roughly 48,000 clones, 70% to 80% being singletons. The source was peripheral blood, collected before any cancer treatment. The receptor set was obtained from a man aged 40-75 years with stage I squamous cell lung carcinoma. CDR3s include the opening cysteine and the closing phenylalanine or tryptophan.

TRBV5-1 | CASSLEAGYNEQFF
TRBV5-8 | CASSLGTRSYNEQFF
TRBV29-1 | CSAPTGTDTQYF
TRBV11-2 | CASSPGTGNIQYF
TRBV10-3 | CAISEQSAMNTEAFF
TRBV5-1 | CASSPVGGAGGYTF
TRBV19 | CASSIEVGREKLFF
TRBV28 | CASSLWGANTGELFF
TRBV5-8 | CASSLAPEETQYF
TRBV5-5 | CASSFEPDSPYEQYF
TRBV4-2 | CASSQDLEGLWGYTF
TRBV19 | CASSIGGWEQFF
TRBV6-1 | CASRLEPPLHF